The clone carrying this T cell receptor (beta chain) was observed a few times. Its matching antigen is unknown. The data belong to a study of blood T cells in healthy people across ages. The draw of peripheral blood yielded about 9.4 milliliters from each donor. The study, taken as a whole, reports: Long-lived donors carried more naive CD4+ cells and greater diversity than aged donors.

The V gene's germline CDR1 is MGHRA and CDR2 YSYEKL. The CDR3 is 17 amino acids. The ends lost 3 bases at V and 3 bases at J; junction bases unmatched: 12. Primed by a sample-barcoded 5' primer and a J-beta primer mix, a second PCR proceeded for 7 to 11 cycles. A tag from a template-switch adaptor with 12 random nucleotides marked each cDNA molecule. At least 2.5 million CDR3-containing paired-end reads were obtained per sample. Using its own MiXCR run on the 5' RACE reads, TCRdb lists one record per CDR3 protein. The sample shows 1,300,000 or so distinct CDR3 sequences, approximately 63% of them seen only once.

Sequenced input: blood. V usage is TRBV4-1 and J usage is TRBJ2-3, with TRBD1 identical over 7 bases. The origin of this receptor is a man aged 18 to 30 in good health. The CDR3 bases are TGCGCCAGCAGCCAGCTGGCCGGGACAGTGAAGACAGATACGCAGTATTTT. Its translation is CASSQLAGTVKTDTQYF.